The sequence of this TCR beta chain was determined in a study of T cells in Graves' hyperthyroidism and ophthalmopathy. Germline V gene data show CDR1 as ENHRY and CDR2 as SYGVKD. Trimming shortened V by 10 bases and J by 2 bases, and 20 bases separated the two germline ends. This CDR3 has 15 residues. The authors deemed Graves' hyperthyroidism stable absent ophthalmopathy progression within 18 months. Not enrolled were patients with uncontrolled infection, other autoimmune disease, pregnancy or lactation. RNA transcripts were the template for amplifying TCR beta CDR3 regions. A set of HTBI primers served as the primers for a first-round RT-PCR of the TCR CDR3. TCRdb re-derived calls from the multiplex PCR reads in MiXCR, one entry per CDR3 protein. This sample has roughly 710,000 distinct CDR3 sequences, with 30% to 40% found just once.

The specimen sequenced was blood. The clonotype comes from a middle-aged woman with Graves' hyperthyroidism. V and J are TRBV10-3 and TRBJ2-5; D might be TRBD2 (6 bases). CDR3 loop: CASTRRESGQETQYF. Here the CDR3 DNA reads TGTGCCAGCACCAGACGGGAGTCAGGGCAAGAGACCCAGTACTTC.